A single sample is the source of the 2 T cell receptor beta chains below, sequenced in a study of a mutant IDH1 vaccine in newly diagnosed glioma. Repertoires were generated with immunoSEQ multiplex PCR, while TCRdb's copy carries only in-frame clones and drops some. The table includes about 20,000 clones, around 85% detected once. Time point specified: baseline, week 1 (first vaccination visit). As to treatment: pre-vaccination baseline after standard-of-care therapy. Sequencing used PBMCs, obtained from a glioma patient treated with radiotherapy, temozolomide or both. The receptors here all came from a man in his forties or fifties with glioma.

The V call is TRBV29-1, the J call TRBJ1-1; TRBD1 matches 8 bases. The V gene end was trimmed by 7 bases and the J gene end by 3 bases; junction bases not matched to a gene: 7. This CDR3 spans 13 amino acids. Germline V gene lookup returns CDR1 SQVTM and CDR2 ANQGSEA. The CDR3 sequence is CSADRGDYTEAFF. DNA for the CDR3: TGCAGCGCTGACAGGGGTGATTACACTGAAGCTTTCTTT.

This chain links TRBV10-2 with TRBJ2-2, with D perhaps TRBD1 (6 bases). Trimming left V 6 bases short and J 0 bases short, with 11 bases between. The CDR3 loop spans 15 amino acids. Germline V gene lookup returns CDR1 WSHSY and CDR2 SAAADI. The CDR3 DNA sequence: TGCGCCAGCAGAACCGGGACAACGAACACCGGGGAGCTGTTTTTT. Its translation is CASRTGTTNTGELFF.